The source of this T cell receptor (beta chain) is a study of CD8+CD57+ T cells in acquired aplastic anemia. Study background: Sorted cells (CD4+ and CD8+) yielded DNA amounts that averaged approximately 2.9 ug.

General observations from the study: No significant patient-versus-control difference appeared in CD8+ Simpson's diversity.

Sequenced patients had shown CD8+CD57+ cell expansion by flow cytometry. Acquired aplastic anemia of severe grade affected all patients. This clonotype was picked up one time. The antigen is not known. Trimming stripped 1 base from V and 5 bases from J, with 9 bases between. The germline gives CDR1 KGHSY, CDR2 FQNENV. The CDR3 sequence is 14 residues long. TCR beta VDJ and CDR3 profiles were obtained from a genomic DNA template. TCRdb fed the reads into MiXCR, producing one record per CDR3 protein. The sample lists fewer than 250,000 distinct CDR3 sequences; around 49% were seen once. The source of this sequence is a human donor with aplastic anemia. Sequencing was performed on sorted CD4+, CD8+, or CD8+CD57+ T cells (not recorded which) from PBMCs. The genes are TRBV16 and TRBJ2-1; either TRBD1 or TRBD2 may fit D (5 bases each). This CDR3 is CASSQWGSNNEQFF. CDR3 nucleotides: TGTGCCAGCAGCCAATGGGGGTCTAACAATGAGCAGTTCTTC.